The 14 T cell receptor beta chains in this list originate from one sample, sequenced in a study of blood T cell repertoires in COVID-19. The method was immunoSEQ multiplex PCR; TCRdb's version includes in-frame clones alone and lacks a portion of them. The sample records more than 65,000 clones, 65% to 80% being singletons. Sequenced: peripheral blood. Receptors originate from a woman older than 75 with active or convalescent COVID-19.

The rearrangement links TRBV7-9 to TRBJ1-1; TRBD1 might be the D (6 bases). CDR1 SEHNR and CDR2 FQNEAQ come from the germline V gene (reference sequence). With 2 bases removed from V and 1 base from J, the gap between germline ends came to 14 bases. This CDR3 region has 16 residues. The CDR3: CASSLYKAGANTEAFF. The CDR3, as DNA: TGTGCCAGCAGCTTATATAAAGCAGGGGCGAACACTGAAGCTTTCTTT. Together with reference TRBV7-9 and TRBJ1-1, the CDR3 gives the full variable domain: DTGVSQNPRHKITKRGQNVTFRCDPISEHNRLYWYRQTLGQGPEFLTYFQNEAQLEKSRLLSDRFSAERPKGSFSTLEIQRTEQGDSAMYLCASSLYKAGANTEAFFGQGTRLTVV.

In DNA form, the CDR3 reads TGTGCCAGCAGCTTAGGACGGGGTAATTACAATGAGCAGTTCTTC. Its translation is CASSLGRGNYNEQFF. V and J are TRBV11-2 and TRBJ2-1; possibly TRBD2 for D (5 bases). Trimming removed 1 base at V and 4 bases at J, with 11 bases between. CDR3 length: 15 residues. CDR1 and CDR2 (germline): SGHAT, FQNNGV.

This chain joins TRBV7-2 and TRBJ2-7, with 7 bases lining up with TRBD2. CDR3 size: 14 residues. V dropped 0 bases and J dropped 5; count of bases not matched to a gene: 4. CDR1 is SGHTA and CDR2 is FQGNSA in the germline V gene. CDR3 residues: CASSLARGVHEQYF. DNA for the CDR3: TGTGCCAGCAGCTTAGCCCGGGGGGTTCACGAGCAGTACTTC.

The CDR3 DNA follows: TGCAGCGTCGGGGGAAGACTAGCGGGGGCAGATACGCAGTATTTT. It yields the protein CSVGGRLAGADTQYF. The V call is TRBV29-1, the J call TRBJ2-3, with 12 bases fitting TRBD2. The CDR3 contains 15 residues. Germline CDR1 SQVTM, CDR2 ANQGSEA. The J segment lost 4 bases and the V segment lost 6 bases, leaving 8 bases of the junction unmatched.

The J gene is TRBJ1-2, the V gene TRBV4-3; TRBD1 aligns across 8 bases. The length of the CDR3 is 15 residues. Germline V gene data show CDR1 as LGHNA and CDR2 as YSLEER. J was trimmed by 6 bases and V by 0 bases; bases with no gene match: 6. The CDR3 coding sequence is TGCGCCAGCAGCCAAGATGGGACAGGTTTCGATGGCTACACCTTC. It encodes CASSQDGTGFDGYTF.

V usage is TRBV11-2 and J usage is TRBJ1-2; no clear D gene. Germline CDR1 SGHAT, CDR2 FQNNGV. Trimming took off 4 bases at V and 0 bases at J, with 9 bases between the two ends. This CDR3 comprises 14 residues. The CDR3 sequence is CASSSVTSNYGYTF. CDR3 DNA: TGTGCCAGCAGCTCCGTGACTTCTAACTATGGCTACACCTTC.

J is TRBJ1-2 and V is TRBV12-3 or TRBV12-4, with D possibly being TRBD1 (6 bases). CDR3 length equals 13 residues. The germline V and J ends were trimmed by 2 bases and 8 bases, with 12 bases remaining between them. The CDR3: CASSLQIGGGYTF. The CDR3 region has the DNA TGTGCCAGCAGTTTACAAATAGGGGGAGGCTACACCTTC.

The chain combines TRBV7-6 with TRBJ2-2, with 10 bases matching TRBD2. The CDR3 contains 16 residues. Germline lookup yields CDR1 SGHVS and CDR2 FNYEAQ. Unmatched junction bases numbered 5, after V lost 4 bases and J lost 3 bases. In DNA, the CDR3 is TGTGCCAGCAGCTCCCTAGCGGGGGCTGACACCGGGGAGCTGTTTTTT. Amino acids: CASSSLAGADTGELFF.

The chain recombines TRBV7-3 with TRBJ2-3; D gene uncertain. The germline V and J ends were trimmed by 3 bases and 2 bases, with 9 bases remaining between them. The CDR3 loop spans 14 amino acids. CDR1 is SGHTA and CDR2 is FQGTGA in the germline V gene. The CDR3 DNA reads as TGTGCCAGCAGCTTGGGCAGTAACACAGATACGCAGTATTTT. Protein: CASSLGSNTDTQYF.

This chain joins TRBV4-3 and TRBJ1-2, with TRBD1 matching 7 bases. The CDR3 loop spans 17 amino acids. Germline V gene data show CDR1 as LGHNA and CDR2 as YSLEER. V shed 0 bases, J shed 5 bases, and the junction held 12 bases outside the gene matches. The chain's CDR3 is CASSQDLNTGEEYGYTF. In DNA form, the CDR3 reads TGCGCCAGCAGCCAAGATTTGAACACAGGGGAAGAGTATGGCTACACCTTC.

The chain links TRBV19 to TRBJ2-7, with D perhaps matching TRBD1 (5 bases). The CDR3 is made up of 11 amino acids. V dropped 10 bases and J dropped 6 bases, with 13 bases sitting between them. The germline V gene encodes CDR1 LNHDA and CDR2 SQIVND (reference sequence). The CDR3 here is CATQGGGEQYF. The CDR3 DNA is TGTGCCACCCAGGGTGGCGGCGAGCAGTACTTC.

The chain combines TRBV7-2 with TRBJ2-4; a possible D gene is TRBD2 (5 bases). From germline, CDR1 is SGHTA and CDR2 FQGNSA. V lost 1 base and J lost 5, with 18 bases in between. The CDR3 runs to 17 residues. The CDR3 DNA sequence: TGTGCCAGCAGCTTAGACTCGCCGGGGTTAGGGCAAAACATTCAGTACTTC. This codes for CASSLDSPGLGQNIQYF.

The chain links TRBV27 to TRBJ1-1; D is ambiguous. Trimming removed 4 bases from V and 3 bases from J, with 12 bases in between. Germline CDR1 and CDR2: MNHEY and SMNVEV (reference sequence). The CDR3 spans 14 residues. The CDR3 nucleotides read TGTGCCAGCAGTTGGAGGGAGGGTGACACTGAAGCTTTCTTT. Its translation is CASSWREGDTEAFF.

This clone appeared once. The chain couples TRBV2 to TRBJ1-5, with D possibly being TRBD1 (5 bases). Germline CDR1 SNHLY, CDR2 FYNNEI. Deletions cut 7 bases from V and 0 bases from J, with 13 bases between. The CDR3 length is 15 residues. The CDR3 region is CASMGPSISNQPQHF. The CDR3 nucleotides read TGTGCCAGCATGGGGCCATCCATTAGCAATCAGCCCCAGCATTTT.